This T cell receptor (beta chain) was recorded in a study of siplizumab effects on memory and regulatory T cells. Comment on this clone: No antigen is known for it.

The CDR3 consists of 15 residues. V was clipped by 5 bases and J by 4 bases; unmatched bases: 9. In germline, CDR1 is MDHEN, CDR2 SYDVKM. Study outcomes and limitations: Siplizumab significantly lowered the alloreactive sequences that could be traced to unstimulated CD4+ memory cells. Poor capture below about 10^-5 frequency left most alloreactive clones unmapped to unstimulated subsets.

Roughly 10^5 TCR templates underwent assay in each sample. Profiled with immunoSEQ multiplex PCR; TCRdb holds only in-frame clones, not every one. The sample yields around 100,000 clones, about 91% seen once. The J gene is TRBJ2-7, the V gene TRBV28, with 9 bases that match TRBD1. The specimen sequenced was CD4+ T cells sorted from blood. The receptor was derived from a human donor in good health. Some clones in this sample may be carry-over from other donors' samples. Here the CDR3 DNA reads TGTGCCAGCAGTCCCACGGGACAGGGACGATACGAGCAGTACTTC. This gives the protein CASSPTGQGRYEQYF.